The clone carrying this T cell receptor beta chain has a handful of counts. Between the trimmed V and J ends, which lost 2 bases and 5 bases, there was a span of 6 bases. Looked up from germline, CDR1 is SGHRS and CDR2 is YFSETQ. The CDR3 spans 12 residues. TCRdb recomputed calls from the RT-PCR reads with MiXCR, one row per CDR3 protein. This table has some 160,000 distinct CDR3 sequences, about 24% appearing once. The data belong to a study of patients and donors after allogeneic stem cell transplantation. The clonotype originates from a human donor who was either an allogeneic HSCT recipient or a stem cell or donor lymphocyte infusion donor (not recorded which). It is not recorded whose cells these are; they may come from a transplant donor. This sequence joins TRBV5-1 and TRBJ2-3; possible D gene TRBD1, 5 bases. Specimen: blood, either unsorted or a sorted T cell fraction (not recorded which). The CDR3 sequence is CASSFTGDTQYF. Written as DNA, the CDR3 is TGCGCCAGCAGCTTCACAGGAGATACGCAGTATTTT.